The next 11 T cell receptor beta chains were all read from a single sample in a study of blood T cells in healthy people across ages. Alongside a J-beta primer mix, a sample-barcoded 5' primer served in a second PCR lasting about 7 to 11 cycles. TCRdb re-analysed the 5' RACE reads in MiXCR, keeping a single row per CDR3 protein. The sample includes fewer than 2,000,000 distinct CDR3 sequences, approximately 39% of them seen just once. Sequencing was carried out using blood. These receptor sequences come from a human donor in good health.

The chain couples TRBV9 to TRBJ2-7; unclear D gene. V was trimmed by 3 bases and J by 6 bases, leaving 10 bases between them. Germline values: CDR1 SGDLS, CDR2 YYNGEE. CDR3 length: 12 residues. CDR3 amino acids: CASSAGRAEQYF. The CDR3 DNA is TGTGCCAGCAGCGCCGGAAGGGCCGAGCAGTACTTC.

The rearrangement links TRBV9 to TRBJ1-2; TRBD1 matches 7 bases. The junction had 11 bases not matched to a gene; V was cut back by 4 bases and J by 5 bases. The CDR3 covers 15 residues. In germline, CDR1 is SGDLS, CDR2 YYNGEE. CDR3 in amino acids: CASSPRTGQGYGYTF. The DNA of the CDR3 is TGTGCCAGCAGCCCACGGACAGGTCAGGGGTATGGCTACACCTTC.

Remarks on this clonotype: Germline is not matched at one junction end, which may reflect a read error. This chain joins TRBV3-1 and TRBJ1-1; D is perhaps TRBD1 (5 bases). Germline-derived CDR1 and CDR2 are LGHDT and YNNKEL (reference sequence). The CDR3 covers 17 residues. CDR3 DNA sequence: TGTGCCGGCAGCCAAGATCCCGGGGCGCCCCTGAACACTGAAGCTTTCTTT. It yields the protein CAGSQDPGAPLNTEAFF.

This chain links TRBV29-1 with TRBJ1-1; D not certain. Germline CDR1 and CDR2: SQVTM and ANQGSEA. The V and J ends lost 1 base and 3 bases respectively, with 12 bases between them. This CDR3 has 14 amino acids. CDR3 sequence (DNA): TGCAGCGTTGAAGTTTTCTATGAGGACACTGAAGCTTTCTTT. Amino acid sequence: CSVEVFYEDTEAFF.

This clonotype has only a few counts. The chain employs TRBV2 and TRBJ2-1, with 10 nucleotides matching TRBD2. Germline lookup yields CDR1 SNHLY and CDR2 FYNNEI. CDR3 length: 15 residues. The V segment lost 6 bases and the J segment 9 bases; nucleotides outside the gene matches: 11. CDR3 DNA sequence: TGTGCCAGCAGGCAAACTAGCGGGGTCCTCAGTGAGCAGTTCTTC. This encodes CASRQTSGVLSEQFF.

The chain employs TRBV28 and TRBJ2-5; D possibly corresponds to TRBD1 (5 bases). This CDR3 spans 15 amino acids. The V end lost 5 bases, the J end lost 4 bases, and 17 bases lay between the germline ends. Per the germline V gene, CDR1 is MDHEN and CDR2 is SYDVKM. The CDR3 DNA reads as TGTGCCAGCAGTCCAATGGGGCCCCAAGGAGAGACCCAGTACTTC. Translation gives CASSPMGPQGETQYF.

The chain combines TRBV27 with TRBJ1-5; D not resolved. V was clipped by 7 bases and J by 0 bases, with 10 bases between them. Germline V gives CDR1 MNHEY, CDR2 SMNVEV (reference sequence). The CDR3 covers 14 residues. For the CDR3, the DNA is TGTGCCAGCAAATTTTTAGCTAGCAATCAGCCCCAGCATTTT. Translated, it gives CASKFLASNQPQHF.

This clonotype was counted only a few times. J is TRBJ2-4 and V is TRBV5-1, with a tentative D call TRBD1 (5 bases). Deletions cut 8 bases from V and 9 bases from J, with 12 bases between. The germline gives CDR1 SGHRS, CDR2 YFSETQ. The CDR3 runs 11 residues. The DNA of the CDR3 is TGCGCCAGTCTATACCAGGGCATTCAGTACTTC. Translated: CASLYQGIQYF.

This rearrangement joins TRBV7-6 to TRBJ2-5; 8 bases align to TRBD2. The CDR3 loop spans 16 amino acids. The germline V gene has CDR1 SGHVS and CDR2 FNYEAQ. V trimming: 2 bases; J trimming: 2 bases; junction bases outside the gene matches: 7. CDR3 in DNA: TGTGCCAGCAGCTTAATAGGGCGGGGGGTTCAAGAGACCCAGTACTTC. Translated, it gives CASSLIGRGVQETQYF.

This clonotype has more than one count but fewer than ten. The chain links TRBV15 to TRBJ2-2; the match to TRBD1 covers 9 bases. V lost 3 bases to trimming and J lost 5 bases; unmatched junction nucleotides: 4. CDR3 length: 15 amino acids. Germline lookup yields CDR1 LNHNV and CDR2 YYDKDF (reference sequence). This CDR3 reads CATSRDRGMTGELFF. In DNA, the CDR3 is TGTGCCACCAGCAGGGACAGGGGAATGACCGGGGAGCTGTTTTTT.

This clonotype was seen a handful of times. The chain is built from TRBV7-3 and TRBJ2-5; D might be TRBD1 (5 bases). The germline CDR1 and CDR2 sequences are SGHTA and FQGTGA. The ends were cut back, 1 base at V and 6 bases at J, with 6 bases in the middle. The CDR3 covers 12 residues. The CDR3 bases are TGTGCCAGCAGCTTAATGGGGCAGACCCAGTACTTC. This sequence encodes CASSLMGQTQYF.